A single sample gave rise to the 27 T cell receptor beta chains below, sequenced in a study of blood T cells in healthy people across ages. It was with a sample-barcoded 5' primer and a J-beta primer mix that a second PCR of roughly 7 to 11 cycles was run. TCRdb analysed the 5' RACE reads with MiXCR anew, one entry per CDR3 protein. The sample shows around 600,000 distinct CDR3 sequences, around half of them seen only once. Sequencing was performed on blood. Receptors originate from a man at least 80 years old in good health.

The J gene is TRBJ2-7, the V gene TRBV4-1; D gene uncertain. Trimming took 5 bases from V and 2 from J, leaving 7 bases between them. Germline V CDR1 and CDR2: MGHRA, YSYEKL. This CDR3 has 12 residues. This chain's CDR3 is CASSDGAYEQYF. CDR3 in DNA: TGCGCCAGCAGCGATGGGGCCTACGAGCAGTACTTC.

Here the CDR3 reads CASSTDRGRSGANVLTF. Here the CDR3 DNA reads TGTGCCAGCAGTACCGACAGGGGAAGGTCTGGGGCCAACGTCCTGACTTTC. The rearrangement links TRBV9 to TRBJ2-6, with TRBD1 matching 8 bases. V shed 5 bases, J shed 1 base, and the junction held 8 bases outside the gene matches. The CDR3 runs to 17 residues. Germline CDR1 and CDR2: SGDLS and YYNGEE.

The chain combines TRBV7-2 with TRBJ2-1, with 14 bases fitting TRBD2. V lost 5 bases, J lost 7 bases, and 13 bases stayed unmatched. The CDR3 length is 18 residues. Germline V gene lookup returns CDR1 SGHTA and CDR2 FQGNSA. CDR3: CASSLTSGGASGKNEQFF. The CDR3 DNA reads as TGTGCCAGCAGCCTGACTAGCGGGGGGGCCTCGGGGAAAAATGAGCAGTTCTTC.

This clonotype occurred once. This rearrangement joins TRBV12-3 or TRBV12-4 to TRBJ2-1; D might be TRBD1 (6 bases). The CDR3 contains 14 residues. The V gene lost 7 bases and the J gene lost 8 bases, with 18 bases spanning the gap. The CDR3 reads CASIRGGDVDEQFF. The CDR3 DNA reads TGTGCCAGCATCAGAGGGGGAGATGTTGATGAGCAGTTCTTC.

The V and J genes are TRBV20-1 and TRBJ2-1, with TRBD1 identical over 8 bases. Germline V gene sequence: CDR1 DFQATT, CDR2 SNEGSKA (reference sequence). V lost 3 bases and J lost 4; bases outside the gene matches: 5. The CDR3 extends over 14 amino acids. As DNA, the CDR3 is TGCAGTGCTAGGACAGGGGCTGGGTACAATGAGCAGTTCTTC. Translation gives CSARTGAGYNEQFF.

This clonotype was detected only a few times. The chain recombines TRBV27 with TRBJ1-2, with 9 bases fitting TRBD1. Trimming cost V 3 bases and J 6 bases; bases outside gene matches: 17. This CDR3 has 18 residues. Germline lookup yields CDR1 MNHEY and CDR2 SMNVEV (reference sequence). The CDR3 region is CASSFLWTGARRGDGYTF. CDR3 nucleotide sequence: TGTGCCAGCAGTTTCCTGTGGACAGGGGCCCGACGAGGGGATGGCTACACCTTC.

About this clonotype itself: A junction boundary mismatches the germline segment, possibly from a read error. The chain is built from TRBV6-5 and TRBJ2-1, with 11 bases that match TRBD2. CDR1 MNHEY and CDR2 SVGAGI come from the germline V gene. The CDR3 loop spans 18 amino acids. In DNA, the CDR3 is TGTGCCAGTAGTTACTCGACTAGCGGGGCGACCTCCTACAATGAGCAGTTCTTC. It yields the protein CASSYSTSGATSYNEQFF.

This clonotype was observed a single time. The chain is built from TRBV16 and TRBJ1-3; TRBD1 is a possible D gene (5 bases). The ends were cut back, 1 base at V and 0 bases at J, with 10 bases in the middle. The CDR3 consists of 16 residues. Germline V CDR1 and CDR2: KGHSY, FQNENV. This chain's CDR3 is CASSQFPGVSGNTIYF. CDR3 DNA sequence: TGTGCCAGCAGCCAATTCCCGGGGGTCTCTGGAAACACCATATATTTT.

A few counts support this clonotype. The chain carries TRBV20-1 and TRBJ1-6; D is perhaps TRBD1 (6 bases). This CDR3 is 13 amino acids long. V lost 5 bases, J lost 9 bases, and 14 bases lay in between. Germline V gene lookup returns CDR1 DFQATT and CDR2 SNEGSKA (reference sequence). Written as DNA, the CDR3 is TGCAGTGCTTCCCAGGGGAAGGGTTCACCCCTCCACTTT. It specifies CSASQGKGSPLHF.

Only a few counts were recorded for this clonotype. V and J are TRBV11-2 and TRBJ2-1; D gene uncertain. The end of the DNA fits TRBJ2-7 better, so the J call may be wrong. From germline, CDR1 is SGHAT and CDR2 FQNNGV. CDR3 size: 15 residues. The CDR3: CASSPDFAPYNEQYF. The CDR3 coding sequence is TGTGCCAGCAGCCCCGACTTTGCCCCTTACAATGAGCAGTACTTC.

This clonotype has only one observation. The chain has TRBV11-2 and TRBJ2-7; D might be TRBD1 or TRBD2, each matching 7 bases. The V end was cut by 5 bases, the J end by 2 bases, with 34 bases between. From germline, CDR1 is SGHAT and CDR2 FQNNGV. This CDR3 contains 21 residues. The CDR3 region has the DNA TGTGCCAGCAGCGCTATATTGGCACAGGGGAGGGTACCGGCGGGAACCTACGAGCAGTACTTC. Its translation: CASSAILAQGRVPAGTYEQYF.

This clonotype was observed once. The gene calls are TRBV20-1 and TRBJ1-6; D might be TRBD1 (5 bases). The ends were cut back, 5 bases at V and 14 bases at J, with 22 bases in the middle. The germline V gene encodes CDR1 DFQATT and CDR2 SNEGSKA (reference sequence). The length of the CDR3 is 14 residues. The CDR3 protein is CSAPERRASPALHF. CDR3 bases: TGCAGTGCTCCCGAACGCAGGGCCTCTCCGGCCCTCCACTTT.

V usage is TRBV12-3 or TRBV12-4 and J usage is TRBJ2-1; D is uncertain. Trimming left V 5 bases short and J 13 bases short, with 21 bases between. The CDR3 contains 14 residues. DNA of the CDR3: TGTGCCAGCAGTGCTATTGGGCCAAACAAAAGTCAGTTCTTC. As protein: CASSAIGPNKSQFF.

The chain couples TRBV3-1 to TRBJ2-3, with 7 bases aligning to TRBD2. The CDR3 covers 15 residues. Germline lookup yields CDR1 LGHDT and CDR2 YNNKEL (reference sequence). V trimming: 0 bases; J trimming: 6 bases; junction bases outside the gene matches: 6. The CDR3 nucleotides are TGTGCCAGCAGCCAAGATGCACTAGCGTTTGATACGCAGTATTTT. It codes for CASSQDALAFDTQYF.

In this sample, this clonotype turned up many times. The gene calls are TRBV6-5 and TRBJ2-7, with 7 bases that match TRBD2. Germline V gene sequence: CDR1 MNHEY, CDR2 SVGAGI. V trimming: 6 bases; J trimming: 2 bases; junction bases outside the gene matches: 10. The CDR3 consists of 15 residues. The CDR3 sequence is CASREYSGHTYEQYF. CDR3 DNA: TGTGCCAGCAGGGAGTATAGCGGGCACACCTACGAGCAGTACTTC.

The chain couples TRBV5-1 to TRBJ2-3; the match to TRBD2 covers 9 bases. Germline V CDR1 and CDR2: SGHRS, YFSETQ. Trimming cost V 1 base and J 0 bases; bases outside gene matches: 3. This CDR3 is 16 amino acids long. CDR3 nucleotides: TGCGCCAGCAGCTTGAGACTAGCGGAAAGCACAGATACGCAGTATTTT. This sequence encodes CASSLRLAESTDTQYF.

This clonotype turned up a few times. The V and J genes are TRBV20-1 and TRBJ2-3; 11 nucleotides agree with TRBD2. CDR1 DFQATT and CDR2 SNEGSKA come from the germline V gene (reference sequence). J gave up 4 bases and V 1 base, and 7 bases lay outside the gene matches. This CDR3 is built from 16 residues. The DNA for the CDR3 is TGCAGTGCTAGAGCAAATAGCGGGGGGGCCCCAGATACGCAGTATTTT. Translating gives CSARANSGGAPDTQYF.

This chain joins TRBV6-2 or TRBV6-3 and TRBJ1-2; 7 nucleotides match TRBD1. Germline V gene data show CDR1 as MNHEY and CDR2 as SVGEGT. The ends lost 0 bases at V and 2 bases at J; junction bases unmatched: 6. This CDR3 spans 16 amino acids. The CDR3 spells CASSYSVQGWNYGYTF. CDR3 nucleotides: TGTGCCAGCAGTTACTCGGTACAGGGGTGGAACTATGGCTACACCTTC.

This clonotype was counted between two and nine times. DNA for the CDR3: TGTGCCAGCAGCCCGGGGGGGCAGGCTTTCCAAGAGACCCAGTACTTC. Its protein product is CASSPGGQAFQETQYF. The V and J genes are TRBV7-9 and TRBJ2-5, with TRBD2 identical over 8 bases. The CDR3 consists of 16 residues. Germline assignment: CDR1 SEHNR and CDR2 FQNEAQ (reference sequence). J lost 1 base, V lost 5 bases, and 9 bases had no gene match.

The chain's CDR3 is CATSDPRTSESSGANVLTF. The CDR3 coding sequence is TGTGCCACCAGTGATCCCCGGACTAGTGAAAGCTCTGGGGCCAACGTCCTGACTTTC. J is TRBJ2-6 and V is TRBV24-1, with TRBD2 matching over 7 bases. With 3 bases clipped from V and 0 bases from J, the junction kept 10 bases outside the gene matches. Germline values: CDR1 KGHDR, CDR2 SFDVKD. There are 19 residues in the CDR3.

The gene calls are TRBV29-1 and TRBJ1-5; possible D gene TRBD1, 5 bases. There are 13 residues in the CDR3. V was trimmed by 7 bases and J by 4 bases, leaving 14 bases between them. The germline V gene encodes CDR1 SQVTM and CDR2 ANQGSEA. CDR3 in amino acids: CSAKGDGNQPQHF. DNA of the CDR3: TGCAGCGCTAAAGGGGATGGGAATCAGCCCCAGCATTTT.

The gene calls are TRBV12-3 or TRBV12-4 and TRBJ1-5; TRBD2 matches 8 bases. Gene TRBJ2-3 matches the end of the DNA better, so the J call may be wrong. The CDR3 consists of 17 residues. CDR3 in DNA: TGTGCCAGCAGTTTTCAGGCGGGGGGCTATAGCAATCAGCCCCAGTATTTT. This codes for CASSFQAGGYSNQPQYF.

This clonotype was seen only a few times. The rearrangement links TRBV6-5 to TRBJ2-2, with D perhaps matching TRBD1 (6 bases). In germline, CDR1 is MNHEY, CDR2 SVGAGI. This CDR3 has 15 residues. V lost 6 bases to trimming and J lost 4 bases, with 15 bases between them. CDR3 residues: CASRGATGSTGELFF. CDR3 DNA: TGTGCCAGCAGAGGGGCAACAGGGAGCACCGGGGAGCTGTTTTTT.

This clonotype was seen a single time. A much bigger clone sits one base away, suggesting this may be a read error. The rearrangement joins TRBV6-6 to TRBJ1-1, with TRBD1 matching over 7 bases. The germline V gene has CDR1 MNHNY and CDR2 SVGAGI (reference sequence). There are 12 residues in the CDR3. The CDR3 region has the DNA TGTGCCCGCAGTTACAGGACAGGTGAAGCTTTCTTT. Its protein is CARSYRTGEAFF.

Only a few counts were recorded for this clonotype. The chain joins TRBV4-3 to TRBJ1-4; 8 bases match TRBD1. This CDR3 is built from 21 residues. Germline V gene sequence: CDR1 LGHNA, CDR2 YSLEER. The J segment lost 2 bases and the V segment lost 1 base, leaving 18 bases of the junction unmatched. The CDR3 region has the DNA TGCGCCAGCAGCCAAGCCGGGCGCCGTCAAGGGACAGGCCGCACTAATGAAAAACTGTTTTTT. Its translation: CASSQAGRRQGTGRTNEKLFF.

V and J are TRBV20-1 and TRBJ2-7; 8 bases line up with TRBD2. The J call is in doubt because the DNA end fits TRBJ2-5 better. The germline V gene encodes CDR1 DFQATT and CDR2 SNEGSKA (reference sequence). This CDR3 is 14 amino acids long. CDR3 sequence (DNA): TGCAGTGCGCCGATTAGCGGGGTACGTGAGACCCAGTACTTC. It encodes CSAPISGVRETQYF.

As to this clonotype: Being one base from a much bigger clone, this may be a read error. This sequence joins TRBV6-5 and TRBJ2-1, with D perhaps TRBD2 (7 bases). The CDR3 runs to 15 residues. CDR1 is MNHEY, CDR2 SVGAGI, per germline. The chain's CDR3 is CASSYSTAGHNGQFF. The DNA for the CDR3 is TGTGCCAGCAGTTACTCAACAGCGGGACACAATGGGCAGTTCTTC.